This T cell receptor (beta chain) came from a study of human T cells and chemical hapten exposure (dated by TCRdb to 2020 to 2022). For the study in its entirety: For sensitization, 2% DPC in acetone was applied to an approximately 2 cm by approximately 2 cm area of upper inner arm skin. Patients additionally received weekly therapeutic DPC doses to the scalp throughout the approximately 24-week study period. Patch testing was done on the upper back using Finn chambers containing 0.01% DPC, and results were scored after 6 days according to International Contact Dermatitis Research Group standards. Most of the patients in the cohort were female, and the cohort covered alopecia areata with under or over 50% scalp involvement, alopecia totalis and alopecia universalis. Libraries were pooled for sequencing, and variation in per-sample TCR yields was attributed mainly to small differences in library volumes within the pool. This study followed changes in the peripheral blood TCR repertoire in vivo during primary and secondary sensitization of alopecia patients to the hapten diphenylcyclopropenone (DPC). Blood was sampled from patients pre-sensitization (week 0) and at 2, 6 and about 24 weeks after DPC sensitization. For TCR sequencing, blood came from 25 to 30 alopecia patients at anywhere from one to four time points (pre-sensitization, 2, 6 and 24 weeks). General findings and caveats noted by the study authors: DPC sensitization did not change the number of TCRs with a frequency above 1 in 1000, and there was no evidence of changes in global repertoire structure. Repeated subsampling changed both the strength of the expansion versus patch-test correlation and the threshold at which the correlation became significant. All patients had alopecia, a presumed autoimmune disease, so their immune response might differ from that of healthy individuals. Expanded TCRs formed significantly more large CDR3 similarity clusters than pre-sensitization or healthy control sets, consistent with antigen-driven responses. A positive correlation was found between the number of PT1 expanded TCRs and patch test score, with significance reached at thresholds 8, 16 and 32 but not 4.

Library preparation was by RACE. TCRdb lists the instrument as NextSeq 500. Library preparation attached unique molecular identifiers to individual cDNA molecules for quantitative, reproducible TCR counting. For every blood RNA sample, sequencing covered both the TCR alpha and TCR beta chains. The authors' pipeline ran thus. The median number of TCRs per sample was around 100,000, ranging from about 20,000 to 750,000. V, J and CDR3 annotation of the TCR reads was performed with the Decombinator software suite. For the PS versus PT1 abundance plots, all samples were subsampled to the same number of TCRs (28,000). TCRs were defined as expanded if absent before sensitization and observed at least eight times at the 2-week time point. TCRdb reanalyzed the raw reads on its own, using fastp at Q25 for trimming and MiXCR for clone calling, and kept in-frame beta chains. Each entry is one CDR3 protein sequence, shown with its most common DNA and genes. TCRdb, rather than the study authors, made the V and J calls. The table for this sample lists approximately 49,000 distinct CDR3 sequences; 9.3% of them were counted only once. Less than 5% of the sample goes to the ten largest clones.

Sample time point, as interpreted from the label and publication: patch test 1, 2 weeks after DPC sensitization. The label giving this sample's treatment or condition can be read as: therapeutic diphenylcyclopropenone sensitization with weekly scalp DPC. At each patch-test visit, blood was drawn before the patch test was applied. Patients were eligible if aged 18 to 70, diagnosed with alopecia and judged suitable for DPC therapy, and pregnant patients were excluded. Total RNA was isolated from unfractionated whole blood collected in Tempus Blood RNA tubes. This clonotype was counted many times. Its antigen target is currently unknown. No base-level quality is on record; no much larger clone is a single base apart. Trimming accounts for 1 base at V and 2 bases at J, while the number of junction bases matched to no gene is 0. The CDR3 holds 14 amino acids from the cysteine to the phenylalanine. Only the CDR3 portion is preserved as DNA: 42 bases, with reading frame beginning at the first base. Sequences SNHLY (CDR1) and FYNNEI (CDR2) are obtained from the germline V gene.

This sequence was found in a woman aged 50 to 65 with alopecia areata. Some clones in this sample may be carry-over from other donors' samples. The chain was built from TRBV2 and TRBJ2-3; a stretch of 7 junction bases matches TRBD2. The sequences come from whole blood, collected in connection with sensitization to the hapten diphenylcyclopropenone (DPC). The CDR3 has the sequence CASSEGLATDTQYF. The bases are TGTGCCAGCAGTGAAGGACTAGCCACAGATACGCAGTATTTT.